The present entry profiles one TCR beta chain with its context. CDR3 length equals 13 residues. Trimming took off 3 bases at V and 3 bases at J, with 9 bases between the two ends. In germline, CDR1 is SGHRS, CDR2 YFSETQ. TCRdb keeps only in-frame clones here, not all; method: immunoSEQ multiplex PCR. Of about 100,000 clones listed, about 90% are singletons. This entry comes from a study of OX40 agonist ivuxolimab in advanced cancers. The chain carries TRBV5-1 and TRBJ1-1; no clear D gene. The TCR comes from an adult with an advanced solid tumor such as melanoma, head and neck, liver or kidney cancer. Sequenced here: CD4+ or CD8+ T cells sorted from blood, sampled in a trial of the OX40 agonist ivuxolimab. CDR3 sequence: CASSYGRDTEAFF. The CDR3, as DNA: TGCGCCAGCAGCTACGGACGGGACACTGAAGCTTTCTTT.